Listed here are 30 T cell receptor beta chains from one sample, sequenced in a study of blood T cell repertoires in COVID-19. The data were produced by immunoSEQ multiplex PCR, yet TCRdb's version contains in-frame clones alone and is incomplete. The sample shows over 300,000 clones, around 91% of them seen only once. Sequenced input: peripheral blood. These receptors were taken from a man aged 18 to 29 with active or convalescent COVID-19.

The chain links TRBV7-6 to TRBJ2-7; 11 nucleotides line up with TRBD1. Unmatched junction bases numbered 5, after V lost 5 bases and J lost 2 bases. The CDR3 has 15 residues. Germline assignment: CDR1 SGHVS and CDR2 FNYEAQ. The chain's CDR3 is CASSIGQGAAYEQYF. The CDR3 DNA reads as TGTGCCAGCAGCATTGGACAGGGGGCGGCCTACGAGCAGTACTTC.

The gene calls are TRBV6-5 and TRBJ2-7; the D gene is possibly TRBD1 (6 bases). V lost 2 bases and J lost 6, with 20 bases in between. The CDR3 has 16 residues. CDR1 MNHEY and CDR2 SVGAGI come from the germline V gene. The CDR3 DNA reads TGTGCCAGCAGTTACCCCGGGGCAGGGGATGGGAGCGAGCAGTACTTC. This gives the protein CASSYPGAGDGSEQYF.

This chain joins TRBV7-9 and TRBJ1-3; possibly TRBD1 for D (6 bases). V gave up 10 bases and J gave up 0 bases, with 13 bases separating them. Germline values: CDR1 SEHNR, CDR2 FQNEAQ (reference sequence). This CDR3 contains 14 residues. The CDR3 region has the DNA TGTGCCATCCAGGGGATGAGCTCTGGAAACACCATATATTTT. This translates into CAIQGMSSGNTIYF.

This clone has ten or more counts. The same CDR3 arises from other DNA sequences in this sample as well. This rearrangement joins TRBV2 to TRBJ2-5, with TRBD2 matching over 8 bases. V shed 4 bases and J 0 bases; nucleotides not matched to a gene: 4. The CDR3 spans 15 residues. The V gene's germline CDR1 is SNHLY and CDR2 FYNNEI. The CDR3 region is CASSGTSGYQETQYF. Here the CDR3 DNA reads TGTGCCAGCAGTGGAACTAGCGGCTACCAAGAGACCCAGTACTTC.

The chain carries TRBV11-2 and TRBJ2-7, with D possibly TRBD1 on 5 matching bases. The CDR3 loop spans 15 amino acids. Germline V lookup: CDR1 SGHAT, CDR2 FQNNGV. V lost 5 bases and J 4 bases, leaving 18 bases between the germline ends. CDR3 amino acids: CASSLRGPALYEQYF. The CDR3 bases are TGTGCCAGCAGCCTTAGGGGTCCGGCTCTTTACGAGCAGTACTTC.

The rearrangement uses TRBV30 and TRBJ2-3, with a possible D match to TRBD2 (6 bases). CDR1 and CDR2 (germline): GTSNPN, SVGIG (reference sequence). The V and J ends lost 7 bases and 1 base respectively, with 21 bases between them. The CDR3 covers 16 residues. The CDR3 DNA reads TGTGCCTCGAAATACCCCCCGGGACTGGGCACAGATACGCAGTATTTT. This sequence encodes CASKYPPGLGTDTQYF.

The chain employs TRBV2 and TRBJ1-1; no clear D. This CDR3 is 12 amino acids long. CDR1 and CDR2 from the germline V gene are SNHLY and FYNNEI. V was clipped by 7 bases and J by 0 bases, with 6 bases between them. The CDR3 DNA sequence: TGTGCCAGCAAACAGTTGAACACTGAAGCTTTCTTT. Its protein product is CASKQLNTEAFF.

V and J are TRBV28 and TRBJ2-5, with 7 bases matching TRBD1. V lost 3 bases to trimming and J lost 5 bases; unmatched junction nucleotides: 6. The length of the CDR3 is 14 residues. The germline gives CDR1 MDHEN, CDR2 SYDVKM. The CDR3 DNA is TGTGCCAGCAGTTTTGAGTTCAGGGGGGAGACCCAGTACTTC. Translation: CASSFEFRGETQYF.

About this clone itself: The sample holds other DNA sequences that translate to the same CDR3. The chain employs TRBV9 and TRBJ1-1; weak D call: TRBD1 (5 bases). The V end lost 1 base, the J end lost 1 base, and 5 bases lay between the germline ends. The germline gives CDR1 SGDLS, CDR2 YYNGEE. The CDR3 covers 13 residues. CDR3 in DNA: TGTGCCAGCAGCGTACAGGGGAACACTGAAGCTTTCTTT. Residues: CASSVQGNTEAFF. Looking up the rest from reference TRBV9 and TRBJ1-1 gives the full variable domain: DSGVTQTPKHLITATGQRVTLRCSPRSGDLSVYWYQQSLDQGLQFLIQYYNGEERAKGNILERFSAQQFPDLHSELNLSSLELGDSALYFCASSVQGNTEAFFGQGTRLTVV.

V usage is TRBV5-6 and J usage is TRBJ2-1; possibly TRBD2 for D (5 bases). Germline V CDR1 and CDR2: SGHDT, YYEEEE. The V end was cut by 2 bases, the J end by 6 bases, with 6 bases between. The CDR3 runs to 12 residues. The chain's CDR3 is CASSFRGNEQFF. The CDR3, as DNA: TGTGCCAGCAGCTTTCGGGGCAATGAGCAGTTCTTC.

This clone was counted only a few times. Other DNA sequences in the same sample also yield this CDR3. This chain uses TRBV20-1 with TRBJ1-1, with D possibly matching TRBD1 (6 bases). Germline lookup yields CDR1 DFQATT and CDR2 SNEGSKA (reference sequence). V was pared by 6 bases and J by 1 base, with 6 bases between. This CDR3 comprises 11 residues. The DNA of the CDR3 is TGCAGTGCACAGGGGAACACTGAAGCTTTCTTT. Amino acid sequence: CSAQGNTEAFF.

This clone is a singleton in its sample. The chain links TRBV6-6 to TRBJ2-1, with D uncertain. Trimming pared 2 bases from V and 9 bases from J, leaving 8 bases between. CDR3 length equals 12 residues. Germline CDR1 reads MNHNY; CDR2 reads SVGAGI (reference sequence). The CDR3 DNA reads TGTGCCAGCAGTTACGCAGTTCCTGAGCAGTTCTTC. It encodes CASSYAVPEQFF.

The chain uses TRBV19 and TRBJ2-7; 7 bases agree with TRBD1. This CDR3 contains 14 residues. From germline, CDR1 is LNHDA and CDR2 SQIVND (reference sequence). The V segment lost 4 bases and the J segment 2 bases; nucleotides outside the gene matches: 5. The CDR3 sequence is CASSKQGFTYEQYF. The CDR3 DNA is TGTGCCAGTAGTAAACAGGGGTTTACCTACGAGCAGTACTTC.

V and J are TRBV5-8 and TRBJ2-7; the match to TRBD1 covers 9 bases. The CDR3 runs to 14 residues. In germline, CDR1 is SGHTS, CDR2 YDEGEE. Trimming removed 5 bases from V and 6 bases from J; junction bases left unmatched: 9. DNA of the CDR3: TGTGCCAGCAGACTAGCCGGGACAGGGAGCGAGCAGTACTTC. This gives the protein CASRLAGTGSEQYF.

CDR3: CASSSIAGDVYGYTF. The CDR3 nucleotides read TGTGCCAGCAGCTCAATCGCAGGGGACGTTTATGGCTACACCTTC. The chain recombines TRBV5-6 with TRBJ1-2; D possibly corresponds to TRBD1 (6 bases). Per germline, CDR1 SGHDT and CDR2 YYEEEE. This CDR3 contains 15 residues. With 3 bases removed from V and 5 bases from J, the gap between germline ends came to 17 bases.

V is TRBV4-3 and J is TRBJ1-4; D not certain. Germline values: CDR1 LGHNA, CDR2 YSLEER. The CDR3 has 13 amino acids. V lost 5 bases to trimming and J lost 4 bases, with 8 bases between them. The CDR3 reads CASSSDYNEKLFF. CDR3 bases: TGCGCCAGCAGCTCCGACTATAATGAAAAACTGTTTTTT.

The V and J genes are TRBV15 and TRBJ1-6, with D perhaps TRBD1 (6 bases). Germline V gene sequence: CDR1 LNHNV, CDR2 YYDKDF (reference sequence). V lost 3 bases and J 3 bases, leaving 12 bases between the germline ends. CDR3 length: 16 amino acids. CDR3 in amino acids: CATSSRKGGYNSPLHF. The CDR3 DNA follows: TGTGCCACCAGCAGTCGAAAAGGGGGCTATAATTCACCCCTCCACTTT.

The chain couples TRBV28 to TRBJ2-3, with 10 bases identical to TRBD2. Trimming cost V 1 base and J 5 bases; bases outside gene matches: 9. Per the germline V gene, CDR1 is MDHEN and CDR2 is SYDVKM. This CDR3 has 17 residues. The CDR3 is CASSLLFLAGAGDTQYF. The CDR3 DNA reads TGTGCCAGCAGTTTATTATTCCTAGCGGGGGCGGGAGATACGCAGTATTTT.

V is TRBV15 and J is TRBJ2-7; D perhaps matches TRBD2 (5 bases). Per germline, CDR1 LNHNV and CDR2 YYDKDF (reference sequence). This CDR3 has 17 amino acids. V was trimmed by 4 bases and J by 6 bases, leaving 25 bases between them. CDR3 sequence (DNA): TGTGCCACCAGCAACGACGGGGTTGAGACTACAGAGTCCGAGCAGTACTTC. It specifies CATSNDGVETTESEQYF.

The chain recombines TRBV5-1 with TRBJ1-1, with TRBD1 as a possible D gene (6 bases). Germline assignment: CDR1 SGHRS and CDR2 YFSETQ. CDR3 size: 16 residues. V was trimmed by 0 bases and J by 4 bases, leaving 16 bases between them. The CDR3 loop reads CASSLVAGGLRTEAFF. Written as DNA, the CDR3 is TGCGCCAGCAGCTTGGTAGCCGGGGGGCTACGCACTGAAGCTTTCTTT.

V is TRBV5-5 and J is TRBJ2-3, with 7 bases identical to TRBD2. The CDR3 is made up of 16 amino acids. With V trimmed by 0 bases and J by 3 bases, 7 bases remained unmatched. The germline V gene has CDR1 SGHKS and CDR2 YYEKEE (reference sequence). Here the CDR3 reads CASSLAGGIGTDTQYF. The DNA for the CDR3 is TGTGCCAGCAGCTTGGCCGGGGGGATCGGAACAGATACGCAGTATTTT.

The chain combines TRBV2 with TRBJ1-1; 8 bases are a match to TRBD1. CDR3 length: 14 amino acids. CDR1 and CDR2 from the germline V gene are SNHLY and FYNNEI. V gave up 6 bases and J gave up 7 bases; unmatched junction bases: 10. In DNA, the CDR3 is TGTGCCAGCAGGAGTGGACAGGGAGTTTTTGAAGCTTTCTTT. Protein product: CASRSGQGVFEAFF. The complete variable domain, with remaining parts taken from reference TRBV2 and TRBJ1-1, reads EPEVTQTPSHQVTQMGQEVILRCVPISNHLYFYWYRQILGQKVEFLVSFYNNEISEKSEIFDDQFSVERPDGSNFTLKIRSTKLEDSAMYFCASRSGQGVFEAFFGQGTRLTVV.

This chain uses TRBV11-3 with TRBJ2-7, with D maybe TRBD1 (8 bases). Germline lookup yields CDR1 SGHNT and CDR2 YENEEA. V lost 5 bases and J lost 1, with 18 bases in between. The CDR3 is 16 amino acids. CDR3: CASSPGGGQGSYEQYF. CDR3 nucleotide sequence: TGTGCCAGCAGCCCGGGGGGCGGACAGGGATCCTACGAGCAGTACTTC.

V usage is TRBV4-1 and J usage is TRBJ1-5, with D uncertain. CDR1 is MGHRA, CDR2 YSYEKL, per germline. Trimming removed 1 base at V and 5 bases at J, with 12 bases between. CDR3 size: 15 residues. The CDR3 DNA follows: TGCGCCAGCAGCCAAGTCACCGGGATTGATCAGCCCCAGCATTTT. This codes for CASSQVTGIDQPQHF.

The chain is built from TRBV11-2 and TRBJ1-1; D is unresolved. V dropped 7 bases and J dropped 4 bases, with 13 bases sitting between them. In germline, CDR1 is SGHAT, CDR2 FQNNGV. CDR3 length equals 13 residues. CDR3 protein: CASISRVTTEAFF. The CDR3 bases are TGTGCCAGCATTTCCCGAGTAACCACTGAAGCTTTCTTT. The full variable domain, completed using reference TRBV11-2 and TRBJ1-1, is EAGVAQSPRYKIIEKRQSVAFWCNPISGHATLYWYQQILGQGPKLLIQFQNNGVVDDSQLPKDRFSAERLKGVDSTLKIQPAKLEDSAVYLCASISRVTTEAFFGQGTRLTVV.

The J gene is TRBJ1-2, the V gene TRBV20-1; 7 bases are a match to TRBD1. Unmatched junction bases numbered 15, after V lost 3 bases and J lost 2 bases. Germline lookup yields CDR1 DFQATT and CDR2 SNEGSKA (reference sequence). The CDR3 has 17 residues. The DNA for the CDR3 is TGCAGTGCTAGTTGGAGGGACAGACGAGGTTTCAACTATGGCTACACCTTC. Amino acids: CSASWRDRRGFNYGYTF.

The chain carries TRBV27 and TRBJ2-3; 8 nucleotides align to TRBD2. The CDR3 runs 14 residues. Looked up from germline, CDR1 is MNHEY and CDR2 is SMNVEV (reference sequence). Losses at the gene ends were 6 bases for V and 7 bases for J; bases not matched to a gene: 9. The DNA for the CDR3 is TGTGCCAGCAGGGCGTACAGGACTAGCAATACGCAGTATTTT. Translation gives CASRAYRTSNTQYF.

V and J are TRBV5-1 and TRBJ1-1, with TRBD1 matching over 7 bases. The CDR3 spans 18 residues. Looked up from germline, CDR1 is SGHRS and CDR2 is YFSETQ. The V segment lost 0 bases and the J segment 3 bases; nucleotides outside the gene matches: 14. The CDR3 spells CASSLAGAGGSGDTEAFF. The DNA of the CDR3 is TGCGCCAGCAGCTTGGCCGGGGCAGGGGGTTCTGGGGACACTGAAGCTTTCTTT.

The chain combines TRBV28 with TRBJ2-5; 9 bases agree with TRBD1. With 6 bases clipped from V and 5 bases from J, the junction kept 10 bases outside the gene matches. Germline V gene data show CDR1 as MDHEN and CDR2 as SYDVKM. The CDR3 runs to 15 residues. This CDR3 is CASSPGTGIIETQYF. The CDR3 DNA sequence: TGTGCCAGCAGCCCAGGGACAGGGATTATTGAGACCCAGTACTTC.

This clone was counted between two and nine times. J is TRBJ1-1 and V is TRBV29-1; D is unclear. Germline CDR1 reads SQVTM; CDR2 reads ANQGSEA. CDR3 size: 12 residues. V lost 4 bases and J 2 bases, leaving 8 bases between the germline ends. In DNA form, the CDR3 reads TGCAGCGTTGTAGGAGACAACACTGAAGCTTTCTTT. Translating gives CSVVGDNTEAFF. Using reference TRBV29-1 and TRBJ1-1 for the parts outside the CDR3, the full variable domain is SAVISQKPSRDICQRGTSLTIQCQVDSQVTMMFWYRQQPGQSLTLIATANQGSEATYESGFVIDKFPISRPNLTFSTLTVSNMSPEDSSIYLCSVVGDNTEAFFGQGTRLTVV.